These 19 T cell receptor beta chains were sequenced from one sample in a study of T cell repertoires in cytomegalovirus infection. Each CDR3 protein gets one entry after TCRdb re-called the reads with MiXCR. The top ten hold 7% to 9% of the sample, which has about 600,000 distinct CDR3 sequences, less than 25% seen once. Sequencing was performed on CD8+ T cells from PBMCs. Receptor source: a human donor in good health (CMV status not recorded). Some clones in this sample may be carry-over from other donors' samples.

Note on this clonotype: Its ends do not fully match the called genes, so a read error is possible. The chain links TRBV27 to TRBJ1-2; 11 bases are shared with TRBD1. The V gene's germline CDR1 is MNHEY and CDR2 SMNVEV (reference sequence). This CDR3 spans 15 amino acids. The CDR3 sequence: CVSSLGQGARSGYTF. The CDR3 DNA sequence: TGTGTCAGCAGTTTAGGACAGGGGGCGAGAAGTGGCTACACCTTC.

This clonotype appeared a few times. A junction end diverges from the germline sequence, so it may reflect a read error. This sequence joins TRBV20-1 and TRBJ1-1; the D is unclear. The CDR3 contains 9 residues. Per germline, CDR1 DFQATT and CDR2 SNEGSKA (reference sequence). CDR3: CSARDRALF. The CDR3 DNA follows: TGCAGTGCTAGAGATAGGGCCCTCTTT.

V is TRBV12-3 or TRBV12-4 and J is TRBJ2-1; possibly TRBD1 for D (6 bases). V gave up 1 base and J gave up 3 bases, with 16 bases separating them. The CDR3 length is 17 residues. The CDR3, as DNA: TGTGCCAGCAGTTTAGAGTTTAGACAGGAGATCTACAATGAGCAGTTCTTC. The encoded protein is CASSLEFRQEIYNEQFF.

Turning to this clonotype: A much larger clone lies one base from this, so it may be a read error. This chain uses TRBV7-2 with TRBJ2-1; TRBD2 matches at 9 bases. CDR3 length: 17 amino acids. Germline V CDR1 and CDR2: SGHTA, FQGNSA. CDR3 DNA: TGTGCCAACAGCTTAGCGGGGGTCGGGAATGGGTACAATGAGCAGTTCTTC. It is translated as CANSLAGVGNGYNEQFF.

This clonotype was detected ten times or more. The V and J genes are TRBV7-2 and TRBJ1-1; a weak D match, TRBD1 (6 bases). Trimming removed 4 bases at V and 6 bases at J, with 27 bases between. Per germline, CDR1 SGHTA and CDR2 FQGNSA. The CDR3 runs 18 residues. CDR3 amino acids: CASSSQVLGRGPKSEAFF. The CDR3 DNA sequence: TGTGCCAGCAGCTCCCAGGTTTTGGGGCGGGGGCCGAAGTCTGAAGCTTTCTTT.

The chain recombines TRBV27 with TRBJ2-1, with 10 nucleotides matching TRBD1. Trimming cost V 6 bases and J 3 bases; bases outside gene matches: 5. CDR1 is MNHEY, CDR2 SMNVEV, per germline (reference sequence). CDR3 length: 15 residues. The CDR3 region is CASSSGQGNYNEQFF. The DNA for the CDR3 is TGTGCCAGCAGCTCGGGACAGGGGAACTACAATGAGCAGTTCTTC.

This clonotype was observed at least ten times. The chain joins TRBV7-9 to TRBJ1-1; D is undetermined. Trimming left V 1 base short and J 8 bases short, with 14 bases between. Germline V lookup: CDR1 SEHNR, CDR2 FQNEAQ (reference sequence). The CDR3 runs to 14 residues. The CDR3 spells CASSLGGQDTEAFF. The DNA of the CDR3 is TGTGCCAGCAGCTTAGGCGGCCAGGATACGGAAGCTTTCTTT.

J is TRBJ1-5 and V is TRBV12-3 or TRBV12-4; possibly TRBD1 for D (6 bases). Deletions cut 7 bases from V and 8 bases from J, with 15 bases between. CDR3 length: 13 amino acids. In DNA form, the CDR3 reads TGTGCCAGCAACAGACACCCAGGGGAGCCCCAGCATTTT. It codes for CASNRHPGEPQHF.

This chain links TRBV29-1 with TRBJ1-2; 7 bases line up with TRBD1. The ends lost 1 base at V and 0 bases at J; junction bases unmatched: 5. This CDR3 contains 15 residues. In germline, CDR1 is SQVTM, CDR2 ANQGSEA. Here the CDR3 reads CSVEGGQNPNYGYTF. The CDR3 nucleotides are TGCAGCGTTGAAGGGGGACAGAACCCTAACTATGGCTACACCTTC.

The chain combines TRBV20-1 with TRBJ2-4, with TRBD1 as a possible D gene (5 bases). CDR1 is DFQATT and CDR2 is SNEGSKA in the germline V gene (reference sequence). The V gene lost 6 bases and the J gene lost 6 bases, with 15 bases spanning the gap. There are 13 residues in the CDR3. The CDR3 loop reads CSANEQGRNIQYF. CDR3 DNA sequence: TGCAGTGCCAACGAGCAGGGTAGAAACATTCAGTACTTC.

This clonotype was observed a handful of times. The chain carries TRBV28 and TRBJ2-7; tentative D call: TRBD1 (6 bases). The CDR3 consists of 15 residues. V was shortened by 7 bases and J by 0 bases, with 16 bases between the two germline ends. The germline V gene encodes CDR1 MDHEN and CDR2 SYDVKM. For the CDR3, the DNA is TGTGCCAGCACCTCCGGGACACTCAGCTCCTACGAGCAGTACGTC. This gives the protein CASTSGTLSSYEQYV.

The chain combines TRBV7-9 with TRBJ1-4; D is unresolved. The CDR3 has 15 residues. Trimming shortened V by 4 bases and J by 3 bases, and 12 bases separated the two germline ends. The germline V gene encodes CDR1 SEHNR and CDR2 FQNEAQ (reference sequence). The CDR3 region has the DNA TGTGCCAGCAGCTCACCTCAGAGTGCTAATGAAAAACTGTTTTTT. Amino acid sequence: CASSSPQSANEKLFF.

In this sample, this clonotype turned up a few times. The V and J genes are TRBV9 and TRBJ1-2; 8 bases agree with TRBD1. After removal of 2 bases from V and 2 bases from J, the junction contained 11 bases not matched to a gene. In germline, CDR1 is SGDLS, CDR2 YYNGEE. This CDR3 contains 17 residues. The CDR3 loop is CASSVRAGGQLNYGYTF. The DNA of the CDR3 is TGTGCCAGCAGCGTTAGGGCAGGGGGCCAATTAAACTATGGCTACACCTTC.

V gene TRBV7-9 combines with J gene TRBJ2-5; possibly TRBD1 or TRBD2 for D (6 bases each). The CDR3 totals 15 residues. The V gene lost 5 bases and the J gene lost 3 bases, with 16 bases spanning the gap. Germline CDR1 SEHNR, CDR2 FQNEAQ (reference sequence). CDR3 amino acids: CASSTKHRGEETQYF. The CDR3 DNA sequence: TGTGCCAGCAGCACGAAACATAGGGGGGAAGAGACCCAGTACTTC.

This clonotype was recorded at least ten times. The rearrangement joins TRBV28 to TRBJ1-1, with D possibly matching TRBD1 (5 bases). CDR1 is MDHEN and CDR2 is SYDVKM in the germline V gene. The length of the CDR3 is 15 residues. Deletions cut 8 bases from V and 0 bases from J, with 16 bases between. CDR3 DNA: TGTGCCAGCTACCCACGTCGGGGGATGAACACTGAAGCTTTCTTT. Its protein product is CASYPRRGMNTEAFF.

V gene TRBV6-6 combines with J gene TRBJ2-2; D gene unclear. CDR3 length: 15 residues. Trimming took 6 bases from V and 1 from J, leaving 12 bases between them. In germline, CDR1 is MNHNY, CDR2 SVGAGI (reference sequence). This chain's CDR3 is CASSPPAENTGELFF. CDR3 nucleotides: TGTGCCAGCAGCCCGCCGGCAGAGAACACCGGGGAGCTGTTTTTT.

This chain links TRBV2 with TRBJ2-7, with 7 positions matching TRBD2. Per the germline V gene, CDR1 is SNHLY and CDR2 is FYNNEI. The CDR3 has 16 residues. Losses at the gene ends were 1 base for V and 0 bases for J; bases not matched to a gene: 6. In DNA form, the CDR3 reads TGTGCCAGCAGTGAAGGTGCTAGCGGAGACTCCTACGAGCAGTACTTC. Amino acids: CASSEGASGDSYEQYF.

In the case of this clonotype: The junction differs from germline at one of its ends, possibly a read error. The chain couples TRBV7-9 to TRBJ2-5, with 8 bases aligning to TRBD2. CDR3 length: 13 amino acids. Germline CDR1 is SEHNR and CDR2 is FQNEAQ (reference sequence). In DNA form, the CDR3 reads TGTGCCAGCAGCTACGGGGGGGAAGAGATCCAGTACTTC. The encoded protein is CASSYGGEEIQYF.

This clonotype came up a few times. The CDR3 DNA is TGCAGTGCCGTCCCACGGTACAGTGAGGTCCCCGGGGAGCTGTTTTTT. Its translation is CSAVPRYSEVPGELFF. The rearrangement links TRBV20-1 to TRBJ2-2; unclear D gene. The germline V and J ends were trimmed by 6 bases and 6 bases, with 23 bases remaining between them. This CDR3 spans 16 amino acids. CDR1 is DFQATT and CDR2 is SNEGSKA in the germline V gene (reference sequence).